Below are 9 T cell receptor beta chains sequenced from a single sample in a study of CD8 T cells in ankylosing spondylitis. TCRdb analysed the 5' RACE reads with MiXCR anew, one entry per CDR3 protein. The sample lists some 130,000 distinct CDR3 sequences, around 6.6% occurring once. The sample taken for sequencing was blood, either unsorted or a sorted T cell fraction (not recorded which). The source is a female donor with ankylosing spondylitis or in good health (not recorded which).

This clonotype was observed many times. The rearrangement uses TRBV12-3 or TRBV12-4 and TRBJ2-6; unclear D gene. The CDR3 extends over 17 amino acids. Trimming removed 0 bases at V and 0 bases at J, with 9 bases between. This CDR3 is CASSLARSPSGANVLTF. The CDR3 coding sequence is TGTGCCAGCAGTTTAGCGAGGTCCCCCTCTGGGGCCAACGTCCTGACTTTC.

This clonotype was recorded a few times. The chain is built from TRBV7-9 and TRBJ2-7, with a tentative D call TRBD2 (5 bases). The V gene lost 1 base and the J gene lost 5 bases, with 15 bases spanning the gap. CDR3 length: 15 amino acids. Germline V gene data show CDR1 as SEHNR and CDR2 as FQNEAQ (reference sequence). The CDR3 loop reads CASSLVTGIQHEQYF. The CDR3 DNA is TGTGCCAGCAGCTTAGTTACGGGGATCCAACACGAGCAGTACTTC. The complete variable domain, with remaining parts taken from reference TRBV7-9 and TRBJ2-7, reads DTGVSQNPRHKITKRGQNVTFRCDPISEHNRLYWYRQTLGQGPEFLTYFQNEAQLEKSRLLSDRFSAERPKGSFSTLEIQRTEQGDSAMYLCASSLVTGIQHEQYFGPGTRLTVT.

This chain links TRBV4-3 with TRBJ2-5; TRBD2 might be the D (5 bases). The CDR3 is 16 residues long. V gave up 0 bases and J gave up 1 base, with 12 bases separating them. The germline V gene has CDR1 LGHNA and CDR2 YSLEER. The CDR3 DNA is TGCGCCAGCAGCCAAGATCTTCTAGGAGGCCAAGAGACCCAGTACTTC. As protein: CASSQDLLGGQETQYF.

This clonotype appeared many times. The chain couples TRBV5-1 to TRBJ2-7; D gene ambiguous. Germline V CDR1 and CDR2: SGHRS, YFSETQ. Trimming stripped 1 base from V and 5 bases from J, with 7 bases between. The CDR3 runs 12 residues. The CDR3, as DNA: TGCGCCAGCAGCTTGTCGGGTCACGAGCAGTACTTC. Amino acids: CASSLSGHEQYF. The variable domain in full, with the rest retrieved from reference TRBV5-1 and TRBJ2-7, is KAGVTQTPRYLIKTRGQQVTLSCSPISGHRSVSWYQQTPGQGLQFLFEYFSETQRNKGNFPGRFSGRQFSNSRSEMNVSTLELGDSALYLCASSLSGHEQYFGPGTRLTVT.

This clonotype showed up just a few times. The V gene is TRBV7-2, the J gene TRBJ1-2; the match to TRBD1 covers 11 bases. With 5 bases clipped from V and 13 bases from J, the junction kept 12 bases outside the gene matches. CDR1 is SGHTA, CDR2 FQGNSA, per germline. The CDR3 spans 14 residues. Here the CDR3 reads CASSHPGQGVSGTF. DNA of the CDR3: TGTGCCAGCAGCCACCCGGGACAGGGGGTGTCGGGCACCTTC.

This clonotype was picked up many times. The CDR3 here is CASSLTSGREQYF. CDR3 coding DNA: TGTGCCAGCAGTTTAACGTCTGGCCGCGAGCAGTACTTC. This chain links TRBV12-3 or TRBV12-4 with TRBJ2-7; D remains unclear. This CDR3 is 13 amino acids long. V shed 2 bases and J shed 6 bases, with 11 bases lying between them.

This clonotype showed up many times. CDR3: CASSPFRGANEAFF. The CDR3 region has the DNA TGTGCCAGCAGCCCGTTTCGGGGGGCAAATGAAGCTTTCTTT. J is TRBJ1-1 and V is TRBV14; possibly TRBD1 for D (6 bases). Trimming removed 4 bases from V and 7 bases from J, with 16 bases in between. Germline CDR1 and CDR2: SGHDN and FVKESK. There are 14 residues in the CDR3.

In this sample, this clonotype turned up many times. This sequence joins TRBV7-3 and TRBJ1-1; 9 bases are a match to TRBD1. Trimming removed 5 bases from V and 1 base from J; junction bases left unmatched: 5. The CDR3 is 15 residues long. CDR1 is SGHTA and CDR2 is FQGTGA in the germline V gene. The CDR3 region is CASSPQTGGNTEAFF. The CDR3 DNA reads as TGTGCCAGCAGCCCACAGACAGGGGGGAACACTGAAGCTTTCTTT. The complete variable domain, with remaining parts taken from reference TRBV7-3 and TRBJ1-1, reads GAGVSQTPSNKVTEKGKYVELRCDPISGHTALYWYRQSLGQGPEFLIYFQGTGAADDSGLPNDRFFAVRPEGSVSTLKIQRTERGDSAVYLCASSPQTGGNTEAFFGQGTRLTVV.

This clonotype occurred many times. This chain connects TRBV20-1 to TRBJ2-7; 8 bases are shared with TRBD1. The CDR3 consists of 15 residues. The germline V gene encodes CDR1 DFQATT and CDR2 SNEGSKA (reference sequence). Germline trimming cut 0 bases from V and 3 bases from J; bases unmatched to any gene: 7. CDR3 residues: CSARDPGTGVYEQYF. The CDR3 DNA reads TGCAGTGCTAGAGATCCCGGGACAGGCGTCTACGAGCAGTACTTC.